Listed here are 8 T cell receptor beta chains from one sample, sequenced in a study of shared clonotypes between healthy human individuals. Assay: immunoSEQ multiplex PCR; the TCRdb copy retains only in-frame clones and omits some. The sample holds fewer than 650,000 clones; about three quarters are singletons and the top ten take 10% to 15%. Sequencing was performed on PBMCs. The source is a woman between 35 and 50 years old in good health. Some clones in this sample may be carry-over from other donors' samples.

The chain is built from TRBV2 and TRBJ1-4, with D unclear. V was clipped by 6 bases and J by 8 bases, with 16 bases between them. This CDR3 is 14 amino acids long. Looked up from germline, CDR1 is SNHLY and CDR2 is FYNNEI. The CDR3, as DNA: TGTGCCAGCAGGGCCGACATGGGGAGGGAAAAACTGTTTTTT. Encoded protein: CASRADMGREKLFF.

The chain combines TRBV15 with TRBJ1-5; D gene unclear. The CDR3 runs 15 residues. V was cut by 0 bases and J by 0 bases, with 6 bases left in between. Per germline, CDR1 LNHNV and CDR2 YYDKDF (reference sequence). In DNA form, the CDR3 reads TGTGCCACCAGCAGAGAGGCAGGTAGCAATCAGCCCCAGCATTTT. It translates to CATSREAGSNQPQHF.

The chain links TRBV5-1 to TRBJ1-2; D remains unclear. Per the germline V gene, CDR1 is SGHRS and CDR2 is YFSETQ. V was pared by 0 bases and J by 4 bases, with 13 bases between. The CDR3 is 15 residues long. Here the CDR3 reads CASSLDNTAFYGYTF. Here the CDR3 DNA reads TGCGCCAGCAGCTTGGACAACACTGCTTTCTATGGCTACACCTTC.

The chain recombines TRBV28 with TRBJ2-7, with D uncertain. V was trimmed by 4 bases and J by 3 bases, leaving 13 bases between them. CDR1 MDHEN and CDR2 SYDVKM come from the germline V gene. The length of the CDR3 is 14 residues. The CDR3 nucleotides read TGTGCCAGCAGTTATCCCCCTCAATTCTACGAGCAGTACTTC. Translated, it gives CASSYPPQFYEQYF. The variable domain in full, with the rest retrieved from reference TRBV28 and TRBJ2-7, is DVKVTQSSRYLVKRTGEKVFLECVQDMDHENMFWYRQDPGLGLRLIYFSYDVKMKEKGDIPEGYSVSREKKERFSLILESASTNQTSMYLCASSYPPQFYEQYFGPGTRLTVT.

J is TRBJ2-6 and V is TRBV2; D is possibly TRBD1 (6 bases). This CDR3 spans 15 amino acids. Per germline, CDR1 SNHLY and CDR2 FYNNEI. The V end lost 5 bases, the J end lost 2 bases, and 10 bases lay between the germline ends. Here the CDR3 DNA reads TGTGCCAGCAGTTCCAGGGGAGCTGGGGCCAACGTCCTGACTTTC. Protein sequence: CASSSRGAGANVLTF.

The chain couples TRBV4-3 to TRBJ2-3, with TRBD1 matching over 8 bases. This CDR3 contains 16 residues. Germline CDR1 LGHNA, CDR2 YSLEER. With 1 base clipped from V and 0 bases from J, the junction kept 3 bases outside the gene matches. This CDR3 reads CASSQGTGSSTDTQYF. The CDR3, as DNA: TGCGCCAGCAGCCAAGGGACAGGGTCTAGCACAGATACGCAGTATTTT.

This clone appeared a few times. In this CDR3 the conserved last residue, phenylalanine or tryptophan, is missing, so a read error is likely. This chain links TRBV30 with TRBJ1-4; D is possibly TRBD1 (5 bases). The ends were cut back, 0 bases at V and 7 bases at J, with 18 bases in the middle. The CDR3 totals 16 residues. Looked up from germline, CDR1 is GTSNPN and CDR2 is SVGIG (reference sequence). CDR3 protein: CAWSVGIEGESEKLFL. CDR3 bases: TGTGCCTGGAGTGTGGGGATTGAAGGGGAGAGTGAAAAACTGTTTCTT.

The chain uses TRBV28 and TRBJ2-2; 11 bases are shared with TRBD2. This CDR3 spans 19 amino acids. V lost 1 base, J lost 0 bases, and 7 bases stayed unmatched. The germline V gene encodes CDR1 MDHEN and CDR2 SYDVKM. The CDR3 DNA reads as TGTGCCAGCAGTTTATATTCGGGACTAGCGGAGTCGAACACCGGGGAGCTGTTTTTT. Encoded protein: CASSLYSGLAESNTGELFF.